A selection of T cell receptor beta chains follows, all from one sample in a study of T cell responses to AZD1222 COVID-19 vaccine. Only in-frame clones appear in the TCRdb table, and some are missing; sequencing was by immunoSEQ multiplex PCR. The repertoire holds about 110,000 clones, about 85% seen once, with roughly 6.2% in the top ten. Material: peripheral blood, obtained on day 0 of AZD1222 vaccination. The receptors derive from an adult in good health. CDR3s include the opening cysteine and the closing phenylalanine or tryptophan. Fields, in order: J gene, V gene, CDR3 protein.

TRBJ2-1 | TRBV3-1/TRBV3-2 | CASSPPGLAANEQFF
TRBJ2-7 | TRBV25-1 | CASSDRGPPYEQYF
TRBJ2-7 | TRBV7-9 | CASSRISGGTRDYEQYF
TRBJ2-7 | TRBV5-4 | CASSLAGGSPTNEQYF
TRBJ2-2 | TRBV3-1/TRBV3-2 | CASSQDRGQRAGELFF
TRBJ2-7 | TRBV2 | CASSVGARPGRQYF
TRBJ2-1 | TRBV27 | CASSLSSKNEQFF
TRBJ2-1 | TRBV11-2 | CASSLMGLTGGSYNEQFF
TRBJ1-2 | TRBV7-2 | CASSMDGNYGYTF
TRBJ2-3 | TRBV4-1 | CASSRGQGTDTQYF
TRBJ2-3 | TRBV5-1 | CASSSALRDTQYF
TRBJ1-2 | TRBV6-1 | CASSETPGGIYGYTF
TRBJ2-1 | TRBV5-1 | CASSRTSASSYNEQFF
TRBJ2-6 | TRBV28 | CASSLSDSGANVLTF
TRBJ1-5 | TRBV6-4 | CASSESGTGVPQPQHF
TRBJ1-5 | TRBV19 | CASAEIGGNQPQHF
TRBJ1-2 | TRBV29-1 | CSVGKKGNSGYTF
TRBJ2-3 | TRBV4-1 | CASSERGQGAEDTQYF
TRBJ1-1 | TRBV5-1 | CASSLGTGNNPNTEAFF
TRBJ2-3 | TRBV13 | CASSWGNGRTDTQYF
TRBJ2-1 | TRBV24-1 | CATSDLDRDNEQFF
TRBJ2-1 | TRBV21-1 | CASSKVQFTGSSYNEQFF
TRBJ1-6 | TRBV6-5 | CASKLRQENSPLHF
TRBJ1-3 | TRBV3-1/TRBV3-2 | CASRQEVRQTFSGNTIYF
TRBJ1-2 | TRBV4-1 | CASSQVGQLNGYTF
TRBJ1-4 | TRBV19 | CASSIGTGVYLEKLFF
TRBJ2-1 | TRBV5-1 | CASSLTVPYNEQFF
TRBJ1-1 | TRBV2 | CASSEGTGEAFF
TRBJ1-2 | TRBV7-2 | CASKEPPGGYTF
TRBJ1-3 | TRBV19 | CASSFPGPSGNTIYF
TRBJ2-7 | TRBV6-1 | CASSEVQGPYEQYF
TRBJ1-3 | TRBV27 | CASSLSGTDTIYF
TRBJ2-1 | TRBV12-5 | CASGFGTGAHNEQFF
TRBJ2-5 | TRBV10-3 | CAISEAGQETQYF
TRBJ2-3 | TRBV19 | CATAGSSTDTQYF
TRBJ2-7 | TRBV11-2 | CASSLRRGSYEQYF
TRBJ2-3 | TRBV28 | CASSLSSPRATQYF
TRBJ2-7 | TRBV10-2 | CASQTSGASGYEQYF
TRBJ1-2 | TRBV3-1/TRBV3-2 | CASSQKDRPRLPYTF
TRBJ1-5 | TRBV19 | CASSDQGIGQPQHF
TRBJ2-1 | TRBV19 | CASSIPLAGASEQFF
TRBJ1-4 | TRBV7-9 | CASSLAGGNNEKLFF
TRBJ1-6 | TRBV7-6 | CASSLGGQGSNSPLHF
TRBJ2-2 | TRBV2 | CASSVPSGANTGELFF
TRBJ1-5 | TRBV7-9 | CASSLGQGNQPQHF
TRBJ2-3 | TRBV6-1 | CASSALQRQSTDTQYF
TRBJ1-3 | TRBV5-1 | CASSQTGNTIYF
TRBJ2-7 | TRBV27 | CASSSPAGGAYEQYF
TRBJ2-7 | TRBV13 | CASSLGQTYEQYF
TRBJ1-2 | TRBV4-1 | CASSQQPGQLNYGYTF
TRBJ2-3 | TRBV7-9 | CASIDRRGQDTQYF
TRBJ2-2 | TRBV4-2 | CASSPRSGQRSTGELFF
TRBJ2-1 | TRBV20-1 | CSASVAGGYNEQFF
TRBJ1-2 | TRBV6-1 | CASSEVGLGYGYTF
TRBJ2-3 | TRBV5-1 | CASSLETSGVDTQYF
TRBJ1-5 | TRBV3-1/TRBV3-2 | CASSQAWGENQPQHF
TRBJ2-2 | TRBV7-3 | CASSSQEGRPGQGELFF
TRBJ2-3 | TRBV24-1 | CATSDALQGRDTQYF